This T cell receptor beta chain is drawn from a study of blood T cell repertoires in COVID-19. On the study more broadly: Both acute and convalescent COVID-19 samples were obtained from the United States, Italy and Spain.

Everyone who took part was roughly 18 to 89 years old, and they came from about 25 US areas. Cohorts were based on clinical histories the participants reported. Assay: immunoSEQ multiplex PCR; the TCRdb copy retains only in-frame clones and omits some. The sample gives over 150,000 clones, 85% of which show up once; 6.2% is in the top ten. Germline V gene sequence: CDR1 GTSNPN, CDR2 SVGIG (reference sequence). V was shortened by 4 bases and J by 8 bases, with 17 bases between the two germline ends. The CDR3 has 13 residues. This rearrangement joins TRBV30 to TRBJ1-2, with TRBD1 as a possible D gene (6 bases). The TCR sequence derives from a man between 35 and 55 years old who had recovered from COVID-19. The specimen sequenced was PBMCs or T cells enriched from blood (not recorded which). Here the CDR3 reads CAWTDDRLEGYTF. The CDR3 region has the DNA TGTGCCTGGACCGACGACAGGCTCGAGGGCTACACCTTC.